The 29 T cell receptor beta chains given below trace back to one sample, sequenced in a study of cytomegalovirus exposure and HLA in healthy donors. The PCR was carried out with 60 Vbeta primers and 13 Jbeta primers. Repertoires were generated with immunoSEQ multiplex PCR, while TCRdb's copy carries only in-frame clones and drops some. Here the sample spans 90,000 to 140,000 clones, around 70% being singletons. The sequencing input was PBMCs. These receptor sequences come from a man aged 40-49 years in good health and CMV-seronegative.

The V call is TRBV6-5, the J call TRBJ2-1; no clear D gene. Germline V gives CDR1 MNHEY, CDR2 SVGAGI. V lost 0 bases to trimming and J lost 10 bases, with 4 bases between them. This CDR3 comprises 11 residues. This chain's CDR3 is CASSYSGEQFF. CDR3 nucleotides: TGTGCCAGCAGTTACTCCGGGGAGCAGTTCTTC.

The table lists this clone with a few counts. The chain joins TRBV10-1 to TRBJ2-5; D may be TRBD2 (6 bases). CDR3 length equals 15 residues. The germline gives CDR1 WNHNN, CDR2 SYGVQD (reference sequence). Trimming left V 5 bases short and J 0 bases short, with 13 bases between. The CDR3 DNA sequence: TGCGCCAGCAGTTTATCCCGGGACTACCAAGAGACCCAGTACTTC. Encoded protein: CASSLSRDYQETQYF.

The chain is built from TRBV15 and TRBJ2-3; TRBD2 matches at 8 bases. This CDR3 is built from 16 residues. Unmatched junction bases numbered 9, after V lost 4 bases and J lost 3 bases. In germline, CDR1 is LNHNV, CDR2 YYDKDF (reference sequence). The CDR3 nucleotides read TGTGCCACCAGCAACCCAAAGCGGGAGCCGACAGATACGCAGTATTTT. This gives the protein CATSNPKREPTDTQYF.

J is TRBJ1-2 and V is TRBV30, with a tentative D call TRBD1 (6 bases). V was trimmed by 0 bases and J by 4 bases, leaving 12 bases between them. This CDR3 comprises 14 residues. CDR1 and CDR2 (germline): GTSNPN, SVGIG (reference sequence). CDR3 nucleotides: TGTGCCTGGAGTGTCGCGGACAGTTTCTATGGCTACACCTTC. This gives the protein CAWSVADSFYGYTF.

The chain recombines TRBV29-1 with TRBJ2-3; 9 nucleotides align to TRBD1. There are 12 residues in the CDR3. Trimming removed 7 bases from V and 4 bases from J; junction bases left unmatched: 3. Per the germline V gene, CDR1 is SQVTM and CDR2 is ANQGSEA. This CDR3 is CSDRQGADTQYF. For the CDR3, the DNA is TGCAGCGACCGACAGGGGGCAGATACGCAGTATTTT.

The CDR3 spells CAISEDRAQYF. The CDR3 DNA reads TGTGCCATCAGCGAAGACAGGGCGCAGTACTTC. This sequence joins TRBV10-3 and TRBJ2-5, with 7 bases that match TRBD1. Trimming at V came to 6 bases and at J to 11 bases, leaving 6 bases not matched to a gene. The CDR3 runs to 11 residues. CDR1 is ENHRY and CDR2 is SYGVKD in the germline V gene.

V and J are TRBV4-1 and TRBJ2-1; the D gene is possibly TRBD2 (5 bases). Germline V gene lookup returns CDR1 MGHRA and CDR2 YSYEKL. V lost 5 bases, J lost 4 bases, and 12 bases lay in between. The CDR3 consists of 14 residues. The DNA of the CDR3 is TGCGCCAGCAGCGGACGGGGAGATTACAATGAGCAGTTCTTC. Protein product: CASSGRGDYNEQFF.

The chain links TRBV5-8 to TRBJ2-4, with TRBD1 as a possible D gene (5 bases). This CDR3 has 11 residues. Germline values: CDR1 SGHTS, CDR2 YDEGEE. The V end lost 10 bases, the J end lost 3 bases, and 8 bases lay between the germline ends. In DNA form, the CDR3 reads TGTGCCGGGGCGGTCAAAAACATTCAGTACTTC. It is translated as CAGAVKNIQYF.

This clone has more than one count but fewer than ten. The genes are TRBV27 and TRBJ1-1, with 7 bases lining up with TRBD1. The CDR3 totals 12 residues. With 6 bases clipped from V and 10 bases from J, the junction kept 8 bases outside the gene matches. Germline V CDR1 and CDR2: MNHEY, SMNVEV (reference sequence). The CDR3, as DNA: TGTGCCAGCAGCCCGACAGGGAATGGAGCTTTCTTT. It codes for CASSPTGNGAFF.

V usage is TRBV5-6 and J usage is TRBJ1-5; weak D call: TRBD1 (5 bases). The ends were cut back, 1 base at V and 2 bases at J, with 10 bases in the middle. CDR3 length: 15 amino acids. Germline V gene lookup returns CDR1 SGHDT and CDR2 YYEEEE. The CDR3 loop reads CASSLRQGGNQPQHF. CDR3 sequence (DNA): TGTGCCAGCAGCTTGCGGCAGGGCGGCAATCAGCCCCAGCATTTT.

This rearrangement joins TRBV27 to TRBJ1-2, with 8 bases that match TRBD1. V trimming: 5 bases; J trimming: 3 bases; junction bases outside the gene matches: 5. The CDR3 totals 14 residues. CDR1 and CDR2 (germline): MNHEY, SMNVEV (reference sequence). CDR3 loop: CASSPDRVDYGYTF. In nucleotides, the CDR3 is TGTGCCAGCAGTCCGGACAGGGTGGACTATGGCTACACCTTC.

V gene TRBV6-5 combines with J gene TRBJ2-7, with 8 bases aligning to TRBD1. CDR3 length equals 15 residues. Looked up from germline, CDR1 is MNHEY and CDR2 is SVGAGI. Unmatched junction bases numbered 3, after V lost 1 base and J lost 1 base. CDR3 in DNA: TGTGCCAGCAGTTACTACCGGGACAGGTCCTACGAGCAGTACTTC. Translation gives CASSYYRDRSYEQYF.

The chain couples TRBV6-5 to TRBJ1-1, with 8 bases aligning to TRBD1. Germline CDR1 and CDR2: MNHEY and SVGAGI. The CDR3 loop spans 14 amino acids. V was pared by 7 bases and J by 7 bases, with 11 bases of the junction left unmatched. The CDR3 DNA reads as TGTGCCAGCACTCCCGACAGGGGCCTGGATGAAGCTTTCTTT. It yields the protein CASTPDRGLDEAFF.

As for this clone: The junction does not match germline at one end; this may be a read error. The CDR3 here is CASSQVQVAAYGYTF. CDR3 nucleotides: TGCGCCAGCAGCCAAGTTCAAGTCGCCGCCTATGGTTACACCTTC. The chain couples TRBV4-3 to TRBJ1-2; the D is unclear. Germline V gene sequence: CDR1 LGHNA, CDR2 YSLEER. The CDR3 spans 15 residues.

V and J are TRBV4-1 and TRBJ2-7; D gene uncertain. Germline V gene lookup returns CDR1 MGHRA and CDR2 YSYEKL. The V and J ends lost 1 base and 2 bases respectively, with 12 bases between them. The CDR3 is 15 amino acids. In nucleotides, the CDR3 is TGCGCCAGCAGCCAAGTGCTGGCGGCAGCCTACGAGCAGTACTTC. This encodes CASSQVLAAAYEQYF.

The V call is TRBV27, the J call TRBJ2-7; 8 bases are shared with TRBD2. The J segment lost 4 bases and the V segment lost 3 bases, leaving 5 bases of the junction unmatched. This CDR3 comprises 14 residues. Germline V gene lookup returns CDR1 MNHEY and CDR2 SMNVEV (reference sequence). The CDR3 loop is CASSFSGNDYEQYF. The DNA of the CDR3 is TGTGCCAGCAGTTTTAGCGGGAACGATTACGAGCAGTACTTC.

V and J are TRBV29-1 and TRBJ2-7; 9 bases agree with TRBD1. CDR3 length: 13 residues. V lost 7 bases, J lost 6 bases, and 10 bases stayed unmatched. Germline V gene data show CDR1 as SQVTM and CDR2 as ANQGSEA. Here the CDR3 reads CSGQKTGGGEQYF. The CDR3 nucleotides read TGCAGCGGACAAAAGACAGGGGGAGGCGAGCAGTACTTC.

This clone appeared once. The rearrangement uses TRBV19 and TRBJ1-5; D is perhaps TRBD1 (5 bases). This CDR3 has 17 amino acids. V was shortened by 7 bases and J by 0 bases, with 19 bases between the two germline ends. Germline V gene sequence: CDR1 LNHDA, CDR2 SQIVND (reference sequence). CDR3 amino acids: CASTIGHTDVSNQPQHF. CDR3 nucleotides: TGTGCCAGTACCATCGGACACACCGACGTTAGCAATCAGCCCCAGCATTTT.

This chain connects TRBV27 to TRBJ2-7; no clear D. The CDR3 contains 11 residues. Trimming removed 4 bases from V and 6 bases from J, with 7 bases in between. Germline CDR1 and CDR2: MNHEY and SMNVEV (reference sequence). The CDR3 nucleotides read TGTGCCAGCAGTTATCGGTCCGAGCAGTACTTC. Residues: CASSYRSEQYF.

The gene calls are TRBV27 and TRBJ1-5, with D hard to call. Between the trimmed V and J ends, which lost 5 bases and 2 bases, there was a span of 10 bases. CDR1 and CDR2 (germline): MNHEY, SMNVEV (reference sequence). The CDR3 covers 14 residues. The CDR3 region is CASSPLVGNQPQHF. CDR3 nucleotides: TGTGCCAGCAGTCCGTTAGTCGGCAATCAGCCCCAGCATTTT.

This chain connects TRBV19 to TRBJ2-1; tentative D call: TRBD2 (6 bases). V lost 0 bases and J lost 7, with 7 bases in between. Looked up from germline, CDR1 is LNHDA and CDR2 is SQIVND (reference sequence). This CDR3 contains 13 residues. This CDR3 reads CASSIDGGNEQFF. As DNA, the CDR3 is TGTGCCAGTAGTATAGACGGAGGGAATGAGCAGTTCTTC.

The V and J genes are TRBV6-5 and TRBJ2-2; TRBD1 matches 7 bases. The CDR3 runs to 15 residues. Germline CDR1 and CDR2: MNHEY and SVGAGI. J gave up 2 bases and V 6 bases, and 6 bases lay outside the gene matches. The CDR3, as DNA: TGTGCCAGCAGCAATAACAGGGGAAACACCGGGGAGCTGTTTTTT. It yields the protein CASSNNRGNTGELFF.

The chain is built from TRBV7-2 and TRBJ2-7, with 10 nucleotides matching TRBD2. The V gene end was trimmed by 0 bases and the J gene end by 0 bases; junction bases not matched to a gene: 2. The CDR3 runs 16 residues. Per the germline V gene, CDR1 is SGHTA and CDR2 is FQGNSA. CDR3 protein: CASSLAGTSVSYEQYF. In DNA form, the CDR3 reads TGTGCCAGCAGCTTAGCGGGGACTAGCGTCTCCTACGAGCAGTACTTC.

The rearrangement uses TRBV28 and TRBJ2-3; TRBD2 aligns across 7 bases. This CDR3 has 16 residues. Germline-derived CDR1 and CDR2 are MDHEN and SYDVKM. The V gene end was trimmed by 1 base and the J gene end by 2 bases; junction bases not matched to a gene: 6. CDR3 amino acids: CASSLSASGDTDTQYF. CDR3 sequence (DNA): TGTGCCAGCAGTTTATCGGCGAGCGGGGACACAGATACGCAGTATTTT.

This chain joins TRBV6-6 and TRBJ2-7; 8 bases fit TRBD1. The junction had 7 bases not matched to a gene; V was cut back by 2 bases and J by 4 bases. The germline gives CDR1 MNHNY, CDR2 SVGAGI (reference sequence). The CDR3 runs 15 residues. This CDR3 reads CASSYTPGQDYEQYF. CDR3 coding DNA: TGTGCCAGCAGTTACACCCCGGGACAGGATTACGAGCAGTACTTC.

This chain links TRBV11-3 with TRBJ2-2; 15 bases align to TRBD2. This CDR3 region has 17 residues. The germline V gene encodes CDR1 SGHNT and CDR2 YENEEA. J lost 5 bases, V lost 4 bases, and 5 bases had no gene match. CDR3 in amino acids: CASSSGLAGGRTGELFF. The DNA of the CDR3 is TGTGCCAGCAGCTCGGGACTAGCGGGGGGCCGGACCGGGGAGCTGTTTTTT.

This clone was picked up a small number of times. J is TRBJ1-5 and V is TRBV6-5; 8 nucleotides agree with TRBD1. This CDR3 comprises 14 residues. The V segment lost 6 bases and the J segment 8 bases; nucleotides outside the gene matches: 9. Per germline, CDR1 MNHEY and CDR2 SVGAGI. The CDR3 here is CASRDREAVKPQHF. Written as DNA, the CDR3 is TGTGCCAGCAGGGACAGGGAAGCAGTAAAGCCCCAGCATTTT.

This clone appeared once. V and J are TRBV28 and TRBJ2-7; TRBD2 matches 10 bases. The junction had 7 bases not matched to a gene; V was cut back by 5 bases and J by 0 bases. Germline-derived CDR1 and CDR2 are MDHEN and SYDVKM. This CDR3 spans 16 amino acids. In DNA form, the CDR3 reads TGTGCCAGCAGTCTCCTAGCGGGGGCCCTCTCCTACGAGCAGTACTTC. It yields the protein CASSLLAGALSYEQYF.

The CDR3 coding sequence is TGTGCCAGCAGCACGGGGACAGCAGAGTACTTC. It translates to CASSTGTAEYF. The J gene is TRBJ2-7, the V gene TRBV2, with 7 bases fitting TRBD1. CDR1 SNHLY and CDR2 FYNNEI come from the germline V gene. V was pared by 6 bases and J by 11 bases, with 7 bases of the junction left unmatched. This CDR3 spans 11 amino acids.